This entry lists 23 T cell receptor beta chains sequenced from one sample in a study of shared clonotypes between healthy human individuals. The protocol was immunoSEQ multiplex PCR, while the TCRdb copy is restricted to in-frame clones and leaves out a portion. Of about 79,000 clones in the sample, around 57% were seen once. The sequencing sample was made of memory CD8+ T cells sorted from blood. The subset is: CD45RO+ cells pooled with CCR7-negative TemRA cells. The source is a young man in good health.

The V and J genes are TRBV13 and TRBJ2-5; D unclear. Germline CDR1 and CDR2: PRHDT and FYEKMQ (reference sequence). This CDR3 is built from 14 residues. V lost 4 bases to trimming and J lost 5 bases, with 14 bases between them. The CDR3 sequence is CASSSNRKWETQYF. As DNA, the CDR3 is TGTGCCAGCAGCTCAAATAGAAAGTGGGAGACCCAGTACTTC.

This chain joins TRBV11-2 and TRBJ2-3; D ambiguous. Trimming pared 5 bases from V and 2 bases from J, leaving 17 bases between. There are 16 residues in the CDR3. Per the germline V gene, CDR1 is SGHAT and CDR2 is FQNNGV. The CDR3 DNA reads TGTGCCAGCAGCCCAAACAGTCCTGCATTCACAGATACGCAGTATTTT. Translating it yields CASSPNSPAFTDTQYF.

The genes are TRBV5-4 and TRBJ2-5; 12 nucleotides match TRBD2. The CDR3 length is 19 residues. CDR1 SGHNT and CDR2 YYREEE come from the germline V gene (reference sequence). The trim removed 1 base at V and 4 bases at J, leaving 14 bases unmatched. The CDR3 DNA reads as TGTGCCAGCAGCTTGAGATTGCCTAGCGGGAGGGCCGGGGGAGAGACCCAGTACTTC. Protein sequence: CASSLRLPSGRAGGETQYF.

The chain carries TRBV9 and TRBJ2-5; no firm D call. Between the trimmed V and J ends, which lost 0 bases and 2 bases, there was a span of 11 bases. This CDR3 contains 15 residues. Germline values: CDR1 SGDLS, CDR2 YYNGEE. CDR3 loop: CASSVEGRDQETQYF. For the CDR3, the DNA is TGTGCCAGCAGCGTAGAGGGCCGAGATCAAGAGACCCAGTACTTC.

This clone was seen a few times. For the CDR3, the DNA is TGTGCCAGCAGTGCTTCGGACGCGGGGTCCGGGGCCAACGTCCTGACTTTC. Residues: CASSASDAGSGANVLTF. This chain joins TRBV6-4 and TRBJ2-6, with D tentatively TRBD2 (6 bases). The V end lost 4 bases, the J end lost 4 bases, and 17 bases lay between the germline ends. Germline CDR1 and CDR2: MRHNA and SNTAGT. The CDR3 consists of 17 residues.

The chain has TRBV10-3 and TRBJ2-7; 7 bases are shared with TRBD2. CDR3 size: 15 residues. Germline V gene sequence: CDR1 ENHRY, CDR2 SYGVKD. Losses at the gene ends were 0 bases for V and 3 bases for J; bases not matched to a gene: 5. The CDR3 DNA sequence: TGTGCCATCAGTGAGTCATTACTAGCGCACTACGAGCAGTACTTC. It is translated as CAISESLLAHYEQYF.

CDR3 residues: CASSIGTWASGRATSSYNEQFF. CDR3 nucleotides: TGTGCCAGTAGTATTGGGACGTGGGCTAGCGGGAGGGCCACGAGCTCCTACAATGAGCAGTTCTTC. The chain couples TRBV19 to TRBJ2-1; TRBD2 aligns across 12 bases. The germline V gene encodes CDR1 LNHDA and CDR2 SQIVND (reference sequence). This CDR3 contains 22 residues. The V and J ends lost 3 bases and 0 bases, in that order; junction bases with no gene match: 18.

The V gene is TRBV14, the J gene TRBJ2-3; 9 nucleotides align to TRBD1. Germline CDR1 and CDR2: SGHDN and FVKESK. Trimming took 4 bases from V and 5 from J; bases not matched to a gene: 7. The CDR3 consists of 15 residues. Written as DNA, the CDR3 is TGTGCCAGCAGCCCCGGGACAGGGATTAGAGATACGCAGTATTTT. Translated, it gives CASSPGTGIRDTQYF. The variable domain in full, with the rest retrieved from reference TRBV14 and TRBJ2-3, is EAGVTQFPSHSVIEKGQTVTLRCDPISGHDNLYWYRRVMGKEIKFLLHFVKESKQDESGMPNNRFLAERTGGTYSTLKVQPAELEDSGVYFCASSPGTGIRDTQYFGPGTRLTVL.

In its sample, this clone was seen once. This chain connects TRBV7-9 to TRBJ2-1; 9 bases align to TRBD2. The germline V gene encodes CDR1 SEHNR and CDR2 FQNEAQ (reference sequence). The V gene end was trimmed by 5 bases and the J gene end by 0 bases; junction bases not matched to a gene: 5. The CDR3 runs to 16 residues. CDR3 bases: TGTGCCAGCAGCGGGCTAGCGGGGAGCTCCTACAATGAGCAGTTCTTC. This translates into CASSGLAGSSYNEQFF.

The CDR3 loop reads CASSRGGTGDEQYF. In DNA form, the CDR3 reads TGTGCCAGCTCCCGAGGGGGGACAGGGGACGAGCAGTACTTC. V usage is TRBV28 and J usage is TRBJ2-7, with 10 bases that match TRBD1. Germline values: CDR1 MDHEN, CDR2 SYDVKM. The trim removed 8 bases at V and 5 bases at J, leaving 9 bases unmatched. The CDR3 sequence is 14 residues long.

This clone was seen more than once but under ten times. The chain joins TRBV29-1 to TRBJ1-2; weak D call: TRBD1 (6 bases). CDR1 SQVTM and CDR2 ANQGSEA come from the germline V gene. CDR3 length equals 11 residues. V dropped 5 bases and J dropped 4 bases, with 8 bases sitting between them. The CDR3 region is CSVWTVYGYTF. The DNA for the CDR3 is TGCAGCGTTTGGACAGTCTATGGCTACACCTTC. Full variable domain (rest looked up from reference TRBV29-1 and TRBJ1-2): SAVISQKPSRDICQRGTSLTIQCQVDSQVTMMFWYRQQPGQSLTLIATANQGSEATYESGFVIDKFPISRPNLTFSTLTVSNMSPEDSSIYLCSVWTVYGYTFGSGTRLTVV.

The gene calls are TRBV7-2 and TRBJ2-2; D is perhaps TRBD2 (6 bases). This CDR3 comprises 15 residues. Trimming stripped 4 bases from V and 5 bases from J, with 14 bases between. The germline gives CDR1 SGHTA, CDR2 FQGNSA. The CDR3 loop reads CASSSTVGGTGELFF. CDR3 coding DNA: TGTGCCAGCAGCTCCACCGTGGGAGGTACCGGGGAGCTGTTTTTT.

The chain employs TRBV25-1 and TRBJ2-7; no reliable D call. The CDR3 runs to 12 residues. The V gene's germline CDR1 is MGHDK and CDR2 SYGVNS. Trimming removed 4 bases at V and 3 bases at J, with 7 bases between. The CDR3 spells CASSATDYEQYF. CDR3 DNA sequence: TGTGCCAGCAGTGCCACAGACTACGAGCAGTACTTC.

This clone was seen many times. Other DNA sequences of this sample code for an identical CDR3. The genes are TRBV6-6 and TRBJ1-1, with 9 nucleotides matching TRBD1. The V gene end was trimmed by 0 bases and the J gene end by 1 base; junction bases not matched to a gene: 3. The CDR3 has 16 residues. From germline, CDR1 is MNHNY and CDR2 SVGAGI (reference sequence). CDR3 nucleotides: TGTGCCAGCAGTTACTCGCCGGGACAGGGGAACACTGAAGCTTTCTTT. As protein: CASSYSPGQGNTEAFF.

This clone has more than one count but fewer than ten. This CDR3 is CSAFGANVLTF. CDR3 nucleotide sequence: TGCAGTGCTTTTGGGGCCAACGTCCTGACTTTC. The genes are TRBV20-1 and TRBJ2-6; D unresolved. Germline-derived CDR1 and CDR2 are DFQATT and SNEGSKA (reference sequence). CDR3 length: 11 residues. V was shortened by 5 bases and J by 3 bases, with 2 bases between the two germline ends.

The rearrangement uses TRBV9 and TRBJ2-1; 7 nucleotides align to TRBD1. The CDR3 spans 19 residues. Trimming took 3 bases from V and 3 from J; bases not matched to a gene: 18. CDR1 is SGDLS, CDR2 YYNGEE, per germline. CDR3 region: CASSAKKETGSWGYNEQFF. The CDR3 bases are TGTGCCAGCAGCGCAAAAAAAGAGACAGGGTCGTGGGGCTACAATGAGCAGTTCTTC.

V gene TRBV5-4 combines with J gene TRBJ2-7; D gene ambiguous. CDR3 size: 11 residues. V shed 7 bases and J shed 3 bases, with 8 bases lying between them. The V gene's germline CDR1 is SGHNT and CDR2 YYREEE (reference sequence). CDR3 region: CASGIGYEQYF. The CDR3 DNA sequence: TGTGCCAGCGGCATCGGCTACGAGCAGTACTTC.

The chain combines TRBV7-8 with TRBJ2-3; D is possibly TRBD2 (7 bases). The CDR3 length is 16 residues. Germline V gene lookup returns CDR1 SGHVS and CDR2 FQNEAQ. The germline V and J ends were trimmed by 4 bases and 4 bases, with 18 bases remaining between them. The CDR3 region has the DNA TGTGCCAGCAGCTCCCTGGGGGGGGCGCAGGCAGATACGCAGTATTTT. This gives the protein CASSSLGGAQADTQYF.

V is TRBV11-2 and J is TRBJ2-7, with D perhaps matching TRBD2 (5 bases). The CDR3 consists of 13 residues. V was clipped by 0 bases and J by 7 bases, with 10 bases between them. The V gene's germline CDR1 is SGHAT and CDR2 FQNNGV. The CDR3 loop is CASSLEPPGEQYF. CDR3 nucleotide sequence: TGTGCCAGCAGCTTAGAACCCCCGGGGGAGCAGTACTTC.

The chain uses TRBV7-9 and TRBJ2-4; no firm D call. This CDR3 spans 13 amino acids. CDR1 is SEHNR, CDR2 FQNEAQ, per germline (reference sequence). Trimming took off 3 bases at V and 8 bases at J, with 11 bases between the two ends. This chain's CDR3 is CASSLTHSDIQYF. The CDR3, as DNA: TGTGCCAGCAGCTTGACCCACAGTGACATTCAGTACTTC.

As to this clone: This may come from a read error, since a much larger clone is one base off. The chain has TRBV11-1 and TRBJ2-1; a weak D match, TRBD2 (5 bases). Per germline, CDR1 SGHAT and CDR2 FQDESV (reference sequence). Trimming took off 5 bases at V and 9 bases at J, with 14 bases between the two ends. The CDR3 sequence is 13 residues long. CDR3 in DNA: TGTGCCAGCAGCCCAAGGATAGAGGGTGAGCAGTTCTTC. Amino acid sequence: CASSPRIEGEQFF.

The V call is TRBV28, the J call TRBJ2-7; TRBD1 aligns across 8 bases. Trimming removed 6 bases from V and 3 bases from J; junction bases left unmatched: 7. There are 14 residues in the CDR3. Germline V CDR1 and CDR2: MDHEN, SYDVKM. The CDR3 DNA reads as TGTGCCAGCAGCGACGGACAGGGACACTACGAGCAGTACTTC. Amino acid sequence: CASSDGQGHYEQYF.

The chain has TRBV7-9 and TRBJ2-1; D is possibly TRBD2 (6 bases). The germline CDR1 and CDR2 sequences are SEHNR and FQNEAQ (reference sequence). This CDR3 has 15 amino acids. Trimming removed 1 base at V and 5 bases at J, with 12 bases between. The CDR3 region has the DNA TGTGCCAGCAGCTTAGGTAGCGGAACTAACAATGAGCAGTTCTTC. Protein product: CASSLGSGTNNEQFF.